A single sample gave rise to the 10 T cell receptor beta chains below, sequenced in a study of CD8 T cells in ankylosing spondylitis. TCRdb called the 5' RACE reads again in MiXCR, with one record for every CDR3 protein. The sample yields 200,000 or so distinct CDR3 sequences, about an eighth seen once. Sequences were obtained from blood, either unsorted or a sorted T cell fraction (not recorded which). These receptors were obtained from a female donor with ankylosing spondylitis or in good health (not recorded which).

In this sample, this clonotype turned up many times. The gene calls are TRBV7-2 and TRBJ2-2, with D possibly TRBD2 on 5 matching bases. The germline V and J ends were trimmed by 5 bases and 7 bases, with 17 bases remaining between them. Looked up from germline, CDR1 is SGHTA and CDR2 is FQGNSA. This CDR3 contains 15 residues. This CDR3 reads CASSRLDFPSGELFF. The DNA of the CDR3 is TGTGCCAGCAGCCGCCTGGACTTCCCTAGCGGGGAGCTGTTTTTT. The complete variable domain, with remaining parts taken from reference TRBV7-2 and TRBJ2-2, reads GAGVSQSPSNKVTEKGKDVELRCDPISGHTALYWYRQSLGQGLEFLIYFQGNSAPDKSGLPSDRFSAERTGGSVSTLTIQRTQQEDSAVYLCASSRLDFPSGELFFGEGSRLTVL.

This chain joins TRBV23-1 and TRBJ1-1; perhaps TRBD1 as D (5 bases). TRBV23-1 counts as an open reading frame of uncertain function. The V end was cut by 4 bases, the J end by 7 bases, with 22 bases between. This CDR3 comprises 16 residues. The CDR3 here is CASSPSIPPGPHEAFF. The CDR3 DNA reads TGCGCCAGCAGTCCCTCAATACCCCCGGGACCCCATGAAGCTTTCTTT.

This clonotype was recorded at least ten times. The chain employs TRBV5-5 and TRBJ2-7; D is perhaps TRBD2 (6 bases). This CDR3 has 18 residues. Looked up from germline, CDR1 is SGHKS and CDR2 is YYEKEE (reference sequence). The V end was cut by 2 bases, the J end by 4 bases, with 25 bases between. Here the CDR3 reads CASSLGLTYGTLEYEQYF. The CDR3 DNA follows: TGTGCCAGCAGCTTAGGACTTACCTACGGGACTTTGGAATACGAGCAGTACTTC.

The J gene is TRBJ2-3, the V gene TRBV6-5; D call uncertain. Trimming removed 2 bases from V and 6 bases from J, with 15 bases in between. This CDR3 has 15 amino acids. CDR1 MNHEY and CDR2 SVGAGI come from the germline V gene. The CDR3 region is CASSYQAGVADTQYF. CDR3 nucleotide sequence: TGTGCCAGCAGTTACCAAGCCGGCGTGGCGGATACGCAGTATTTT.

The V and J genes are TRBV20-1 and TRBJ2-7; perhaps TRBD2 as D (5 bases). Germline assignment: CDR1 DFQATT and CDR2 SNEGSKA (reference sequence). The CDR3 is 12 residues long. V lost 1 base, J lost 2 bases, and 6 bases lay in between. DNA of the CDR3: TGCAGTGCTAGAGCGGGAACCTACGAGCAGTACTTC. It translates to CSARAGTYEQYF.

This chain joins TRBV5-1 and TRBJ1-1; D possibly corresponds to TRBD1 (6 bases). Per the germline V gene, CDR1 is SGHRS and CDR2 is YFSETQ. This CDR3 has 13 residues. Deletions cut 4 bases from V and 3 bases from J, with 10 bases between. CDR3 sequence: CASSTQGDTEAFF. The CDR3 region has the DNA TGCGCCAGCAGCACACAGGGAGACACTGAAGCTTTCTTT.

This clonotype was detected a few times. The CDR3, as DNA: TGTGCCAGCAGCTTAGTGAAAGGCTTTGGGAGGGTCACTGAAGCTTTCTTT. Residues: CASSLVKGFGRVTEAFF. The rearrangement uses TRBV7-6 and TRBJ1-1; no clear D gene. Germline CDR1 SGHVS, CDR2 FNYEAQ. Deletions cut 1 base from V and 4 bases from J, with 19 bases between. The CDR3 has 17 amino acids.

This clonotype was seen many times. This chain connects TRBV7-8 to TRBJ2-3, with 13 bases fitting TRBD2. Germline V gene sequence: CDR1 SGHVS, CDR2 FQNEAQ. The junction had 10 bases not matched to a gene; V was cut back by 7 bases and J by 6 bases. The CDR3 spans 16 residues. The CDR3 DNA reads TGTGCCAGCACCTATAGGACTAGCGGGAGTCACGATACGCAGTATTTT. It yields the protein CASTYRTSGSHDTQYF.

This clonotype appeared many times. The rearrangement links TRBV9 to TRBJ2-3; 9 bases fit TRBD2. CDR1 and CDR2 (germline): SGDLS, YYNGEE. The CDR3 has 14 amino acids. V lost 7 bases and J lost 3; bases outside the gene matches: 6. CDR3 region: CASGASGITDTQYF. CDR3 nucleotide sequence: TGTGCCAGCGGGGCTAGCGGGATAACAGATACGCAGTATTTT.

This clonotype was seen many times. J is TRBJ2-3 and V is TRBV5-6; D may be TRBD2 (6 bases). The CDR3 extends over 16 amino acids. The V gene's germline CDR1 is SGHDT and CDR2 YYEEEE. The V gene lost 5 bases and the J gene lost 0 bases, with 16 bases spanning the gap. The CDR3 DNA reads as TGTGCCAGCAGTAATTTCCTAGCGTTCAGCACAGATACGCAGTATTTT. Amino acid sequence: CASSNFLAFSTDTQYF. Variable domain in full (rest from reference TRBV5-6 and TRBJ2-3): DAGVTQSPTHLIKTRGQQVTLRCSPKSGHDTVSWYQQALGQGPQFIFQYYEEEERQRGNFPDRFSGHQFPNYSSELNVNALLLGDSALYLCASSNFLAFSTDTQYFGPGTRLTVL.